The next 21 T cell receptor beta chains were all read from a single sample in a study of monozygotic twins with inflammatory bowel disease. No DNA is given; TCRdb re-called the 5' RACE reads and lists each CDR3 protein once. The sample spans 200,000 to 250,000 distinct CDR3 sequences; the ten largest clones claim approximately 1.6%. The sample taken for sequencing was blood. These receptors all come from a human donor with ulcerative colitis or Crohn's disease, or a healthy co-twin of an affected twin (not recorded which).

This chain uses TRBV28 with TRBJ2-7; the TCRdb D gene call, TRBD1, has no DNA to confirm it. CDR1 and CDR2 (germline): MDHEN, SYDVKM. This CDR3 spans 15 amino acids. CDR3 region: CASRGTGGSTYEQYF.

The rearrangement joins TRBV20-1 to TRBJ1-1. The germline CDR1 and CDR2 sequences are DFQATT and SNEGSKA (reference sequence). The CDR3 length is 13 residues. CDR3: CSAVAAGNTEAFF.

The V and J genes are TRBV12-3 or TRBV12-4 and TRBJ1-6; TCRdb proposes TRBD1, but this gene call is untestable without DNA. The CDR3 has 15 residues. This chain's CDR3 is CASSLKGQGNSPLHF.

V is TRBV19 and J is TRBJ2-2; absent DNA, TCRdb's TRBD1 call cannot be checked. The germline V gene has CDR1 LNHDA and CDR2 SQIVND (reference sequence). The CDR3 covers 16 residues. CDR3 loop: CATQSPGQLTRGELFF.

V is TRBV5-1 and J is TRBJ2-5; the D call from TCRdb, TRBD1, cannot be confirmed without DNA. The CDR3 totals 16 residues. In germline, CDR1 is SGHRS, CDR2 YFSETQ. The CDR3 loop reads CASRVGQGTGPETQYF.

V gene TRBV4-1 combines with J gene TRBJ2-6; TCRdb returns TRBD1, unconfirmable since there is no DNA. Germline CDR1 and CDR2: MGHRA and YSYEKL. CDR3 size: 17 residues. The CDR3 sequence is CASSQLGASSGANVLTF.

The gene calls are TRBV12-3 or TRBV12-4 and TRBJ1-1; TCRdb names TRBD1, which stays unverified in the absence of DNA. This CDR3 comprises 13 residues. CDR3: CASSTLRGTEAFF.

This sequence joins TRBV5-1 and TRBJ1-6. The CDR3 runs to 15 residues. From germline, CDR1 is SGHRS and CDR2 YFSETQ. The chain's CDR3 is CASSLVSEGDSPLHF.

The V call is TRBV4-2, the J call TRBJ2-7; TCRdb outputs TRBD1, but without DNA this stays unchecked. CDR1 and CDR2 (germline): LGHNA, YNFKEQ. The CDR3 covers 14 residues. The CDR3 loop is CASSQQKQGYEQYF.

The chain couples TRBV27 to TRBJ2-1. The CDR3 is 15 residues long. Germline CDR1 MNHEY, CDR2 SMNVEV (reference sequence). The CDR3 sequence is CASSSGPTYYNEQFF.

The rearrangement joins TRBV12-3 or TRBV12-4 to TRBJ2-6; TCRdb's D gene call, TRBD1, goes unchecked for lack of DNA. CDR3 length equals 17 residues. This CDR3 reads CASSFARGKSGANVLTF.

The V gene is TRBV20-1, the J gene TRBJ2-4; with no DNA, the TCRdb D assignment of TRBD1 cannot be verified. Looked up from germline, CDR1 is DFQATT and CDR2 is SNEGSKA (reference sequence). This CDR3 spans 16 amino acids. The CDR3 here is CSARLVGGAAKNIQYF.

V gene TRBV4-2 combines with J gene TRBJ2-3; the D gene TCRdb calls, TRBD1, cannot be checked with no DNA. Per the germline V gene, CDR1 is LGHNA and CDR2 is YNFKEQ. The CDR3 has 13 amino acids. This CDR3 is CASSQGPGDTQYF.

The V and J genes are TRBV7-2 and TRBJ2-1; checking the TCRdb D call of TRBD1 is not possible without DNA. This CDR3 has 16 amino acids. Germline values: CDR1 SGHTA, CDR2 FQGNSA. CDR3 amino acids: CASSLKYFGGIYEQFF.

The chain links TRBV5-4 to TRBJ2-1; without DNA, the TCRdb call of TRBD2 cannot be checked. Germline loops: CDR1 SGHNT, CDR2 YYREEE (reference sequence). This CDR3 contains 16 residues. CDR3 sequence reads: CASSLGFPSGYNEQFF.

The chain carries TRBV5-1 and TRBJ1-2; as DNA is missing, the TRBD1 call by TCRdb cannot be tested. The CDR3 sequence is 11 residues long. In germline, CDR1 is SGHRS, CDR2 YFSETQ. CDR3 loop: CASTGGYGYTF. Combining the CDR3 with reference TRBV5-1 and TRBJ1-2 gives the whole variable domain KAGVTQTPRYLIKTRGQQVTLSCSPISGHRSVSWYQQTPGQGLQFLFEYFSETQRNKGNFPGRFSGRQFSNSRSEMNVSTLELGDSALYLCASTGGYGYTFGSGTRLTVV.

The chain combines TRBV5-4 with TRBJ2-1; TCRdb's D call, TRBD2, is unchecked because there is no DNA. CDR1 is SGHNT, CDR2 YYREEE, per germline (reference sequence). CDR3 size: 16 residues. CDR3 region: CASSSGLAGTYNEQFF.

The chain recombines TRBV12-3 or TRBV12-4 with TRBJ2-1; as DNA is missing, the TRBD1 call by TCRdb cannot be tested. The CDR3 length is 16 residues. The CDR3: CASSWGWRLVRNEQFF.

The rearrangement links TRBV5-4 to TRBJ2-7; checking the TCRdb D call of TRBD1 is not possible without DNA. Germline CDR1 is SGHNT and CDR2 is YYREEE (reference sequence). CDR3 length equals 17 residues. The CDR3: CASTEMRTGQSTYEQYF.

The chain recombines TRBV5-1 with TRBJ2-1; with no DNA, the TCRdb D assignment of TRBD2 cannot be verified. The CDR3 is 16 residues long. The V gene's germline CDR1 is SGHRS and CDR2 YFSETQ. This chain's CDR3 is CASSLAGTRGGNEQFF.

This chain connects TRBV9 to TRBJ2-3. Germline CDR1 and CDR2: SGDLS and YYNGEE. The CDR3 extends over 13 amino acids. CDR3 in amino acids: CASSVPSTDTQYF.